One sample yielded the 24 T cell receptor beta chains listed below, sequenced in a study of control samples from healthy donors and cancer patients. Profiled with immunoSEQ multiplex PCR; TCRdb holds only in-frame clones, not every one. Found here are 69,000 or so clones, about 95% of them singletons; the top ten hold over 2.5%. Sequencing was carried out using blood. The receptors shown here come from a woman aged 25 to 39 in good health.

The chain couples TRBV15 to TRBJ1-2, with D possibly TRBD1 on 5 matching bases. In germline, CDR1 is LNHNV, CDR2 YYDKDF (reference sequence). V lost 5 bases to trimming and J lost 3 bases, with 13 bases between them. CDR3 size: 14 residues. This chain's CDR3 is CATSPGFGDYGYTF. For the CDR3, the DNA is TGTGCCACCAGCCCAGGGTTTGGGGACTATGGCTACACCTTC.

The V and J genes are TRBV6-5 and TRBJ1-1; 7 bases are shared with TRBD1. V trimming: 6 bases; J trimming: 4 bases; junction bases outside the gene matches: 8. Germline V gene sequence: CDR1 MNHEY, CDR2 SVGAGI. This CDR3 region has 14 residues. This CDR3 is CASSRQGKGTEAFF. CDR3 nucleotides: TGTGCCAGCAGCCGACAGGGTAAAGGCACTGAAGCTTTCTTT.

The chain combines TRBV12-3 or TRBV12-4 with TRBJ1-1; D perhaps matches TRBD1 (6 bases). This CDR3 comprises 12 residues. V lost 7 bases and J 11 bases, leaving 17 bases between the germline ends. The CDR3 is CASTKGDNRAFF. CDR3 bases: TGTGCCAGCACGAAAGGGGACAATCGGGCTTTCTTT.

The rearrangement uses TRBV9 and TRBJ2-4, with D hard to call. CDR3 length: 12 amino acids. Germline CDR1 and CDR2: SGDLS and YYNGEE. The V gene lost 3 bases and the J gene lost 0 bases, with 1 base spanning the gap. CDR3 coding DNA: TGTGCCAGCAGCGGAGCCAAAAACATTCAGTACTTC. Translating it yields CASSGAKNIQYF.

This sequence joins TRBV25-1 and TRBJ2-2; tentatively, D is TRBD1 (6 bases). Between the trimmed V and J ends, which lost 1 base and 3 bases, there was a span of 12 bases. The CDR3 loop spans 16 amino acids. Germline CDR1 and CDR2: MGHDK and SYGVNS. The CDR3 region has the DNA TGTGCCAGCAGTGAATCCCAGGGGACGTACACCGGGGAGCTGTTTTTT. This translates into CASSESQGTYTGELFF.

This clone was detected once. The rearrangement links TRBV6-5 to TRBJ1-2; 8 bases fit TRBD1. This CDR3 comprises 15 residues. The trim removed 0 bases at V and 4 bases at J, leaving 4 bases unmatched. CDR1 MNHEY and CDR2 SVGAGI come from the germline V gene. CDR3 bases: TGTGCCAGCAGTTACTCGGCAGGGGGCACCTATGGCTACACCTTC. It encodes CASSYSAGGTYGYTF.

V usage is TRBV4-1 and J usage is TRBJ2-1; 8 nucleotides match TRBD2. Trimming cost V 4 bases and J 7 bases; bases outside gene matches: 9. Looked up from germline, CDR1 is MGHRA and CDR2 is YSYEKL. The CDR3 has 15 residues. CDR3 in amino acids: CASSLTGGPRNEQFF. The CDR3 DNA is TGCGCCAGCAGCCTTACGGGGGGGCCTCGGAATGAGCAGTTCTTC.

This chain connects TRBV7-9 to TRBJ2-4; D is undetermined. In germline, CDR1 is SEHNR, CDR2 FQNEAQ (reference sequence). This CDR3 has 11 amino acids. V was pared by 5 bases and J by 8 bases, with 7 bases between. CDR3 nucleotides: TGTGCCAGCAGCGCGTCGGACATTCAGTACTTC. Amino acid sequence: CASSASDIQYF.

The genes are TRBV3-1 (or the pseudogene TRBV3-2) and TRBJ1-2, with D possibly TRBD1 on 5 matching bases. Looked up from germline, CDR1 is LGHDT and CDR2 is YNNKEL (reference sequence). V lost 3 bases, J lost 2 bases, and 7 bases lay in between. CDR3 length: 13 residues. The chain's CDR3 is CASSHSGNYGYTF. Here the CDR3 DNA reads TGTGCCAGCAGCCATTCAGGGAACTATGGCTACACCTTC.

This chain connects TRBV6-5 to TRBJ2-5; D is unresolved. From germline, CDR1 is MNHEY and CDR2 SVGAGI. This CDR3 has 13 residues. V was cut by 10 bases and J by 2 bases, with 14 bases left in between. In nucleotides, the CDR3 is TGTGCCACAGGACCCTTAATACAAGAGACCCAGTACTTC. Residues: CATGPLIQETQYF.

The chain is built from TRBV28 and TRBJ1-4; tentatively, D is TRBD1 (5 bases). V lost 6 bases to trimming and J lost 7 bases, with 21 bases between them. The length of the CDR3 is 16 residues. CDR1 and CDR2 (germline): MDHEN, SYDVKM. CDR3 amino acids: CASSFFHRREGEKLFF. CDR3 nucleotide sequence: TGTGCCAGCAGCTTCTTTCACAGGAGGGAAGGTGAAAAACTGTTTTTT.

The chain recombines TRBV5-4 with TRBJ1-2; maybe TRBD1 (5 bases). Germline V gene lookup returns CDR1 SGHNT and CDR2 YYREEE (reference sequence). V was cut by 4 bases and J by 4 bases, with 14 bases left in between. This CDR3 spans 14 amino acids. In nucleotides, the CDR3 is TGTGCCAGCAGCCGAGAGCAGGGAAGCTATGGCTACACCTTC. Residues: CASSREQGSYGYTF.

The V gene is TRBV6-4, the J gene TRBJ1-5; no clear D gene. This CDR3 has 14 amino acids. Germline V CDR1 and CDR2: MRHNA, SNTAGT. V dropped 5 bases and J dropped 2 bases, with 10 bases sitting between them. The CDR3, as DNA: TGTGCCAGCAGTCCGGGTGAGGGCAATCAGCCCCAGCATTTT. Amino acids: CASSPGEGNQPQHF.

This clone appeared once. This chain uses TRBV5-1 with TRBJ1-3, with D perhaps matching TRBD1 (5 bases). The germline V gene encodes CDR1 SGHRS and CDR2 YFSETQ. The CDR3 length is 14 residues. Trimming left V 3 bases short and J 2 bases short, with 9 bases between. The CDR3 nucleotides are TGCGCCAGCAGCTCGGGACGTACTGGAAACACCATATATTTT. Translating gives CASSSGRTGNTIYF.

The chain carries TRBV28 and TRBJ1-2; D is unresolved. Germline V gene data show CDR1 as MDHEN and CDR2 as SYDVKM. V was clipped by 1 base and J by 0 bases, with 3 bases between them. CDR3 length: 13 residues. The CDR3 nucleotides read TGTGCCAGCAGTTTATACCCTAACTATGGCTACACCTTC. It is translated as CASSLYPNYGYTF.

This clone appeared a single time. The chain carries TRBV28 and TRBJ1-6; D possibly corresponds to TRBD1 (6 bases). The CDR3 has 15 amino acids. Germline V lookup: CDR1 MDHEN, CDR2 SYDVKM. V gave up 6 bases and J gave up 5 bases, with 14 bases separating them. This chain's CDR3 is CASSGGQGNNSPLHF. The CDR3, as DNA: TGTGCCAGCAGCGGGGGGCAGGGTAATAATTCACCCCTCCACTTT.

The chain links TRBV12-3 or TRBV12-4 to TRBJ2-1; D ambiguous. V lost 3 bases and J lost 5, with 8 bases in between. The CDR3 runs 13 residues. The DNA for the CDR3 is TGTGCCAGCAGTTTTCGAAGTCACAATGAGCAGTTCTTC. Translated: CASSFRSHNEQFF.

The V gene is TRBV3-1 (or the pseudogene TRBV3-2), the J gene TRBJ2-3; D unclear. There are 14 residues in the CDR3. Germline V gene lookup returns CDR1 LGHDT and CDR2 YNNKEL (reference sequence). V was cut by 4 bases and J by 1 base, with 9 bases left in between. The CDR3 region has the DNA TGTGCCAGCAGCCTGTCACCGGGCACAGATACGCAGTATTTT. This gives the protein CASSLSPGTDTQYF.

This clone appeared a single time. The V call is TRBV5-1, the J call TRBJ2-1; 8 bases line up with TRBD1. The CDR3 runs 13 residues. J gave up 8 bases and V 5 bases, and 6 bases lay outside the gene matches. Germline loops: CDR1 SGHRS, CDR2 YFSETQ. CDR3: CASRLSTGDEQFF. The CDR3, as DNA: TGCGCCAGCAGACTTTCGACAGGGGATGAGCAGTTCTTC.

The chain is built from TRBV2 and TRBJ1-5; D gene unclear. Trimming removed 2 bases from V and 0 bases from J, with 5 bases in between. The CDR3 loop spans 14 amino acids. Germline V lookup: CDR1 SNHLY, CDR2 FYNNEI. Here the CDR3 DNA reads TGTGCCAGCAGTGAAATCGGTAGCAATCAGCCCCAGCATTTT. Its protein product is CASSEIGSNQPQHF.

The rearrangement links TRBV14 to TRBJ1-1; D uncertain. V was pared by 2 bases and J by 7 bases, with 11 bases between. Germline V gene lookup returns CDR1 SGHDN and CDR2 FVKESK. This CDR3 contains 13 residues. The CDR3 protein is CASSQSGSLEAFF. The CDR3 bases are TGTGCCAGCAGCCAATCCGGCTCCCTTGAAGCTTTCTTT.

CDR3 in amino acids: CASSLDTAGVGYTF. As DNA, the CDR3 is TGTGCCAGCAGCTTGGATACGGCAGGGGTAGGCTACACCTTC. This chain connects TRBV5-5 to TRBJ1-2, with a tentative D call TRBD1 (6 bases). Germline assignment: CDR1 SGHKS and CDR2 YYEKEE (reference sequence). V was clipped by 0 bases and J by 8 bases, with 14 bases between them. The CDR3 contains 14 residues.

The chain carries TRBV2 and TRBJ1-1, with D perhaps TRBD1 (5 bases). Looked up from germline, CDR1 is SNHLY and CDR2 is FYNNEI. V lost 8 bases and J lost 9, with 19 bases in between. CDR3 length: 13 residues. The CDR3: CASFVDSRLQAFF. Written as DNA, the CDR3 is TGTGCCAGCTTTGTCGACAGTCGACTACAAGCTTTCTTT.

The genes are TRBV27 and TRBJ2-7, with 8 bases identical to TRBD1. The V gene's germline CDR1 is MNHEY and CDR2 SMNVEV (reference sequence). V shed 2 bases, J shed 2 bases, and the junction held 2 bases outside the gene matches. CDR3 length: 14 amino acids. The CDR3 loop reads CASSLRGQAYEQYF. In nucleotides, the CDR3 is TGTGCCAGCAGTTTAAGGGGACAGGCCTACGAGCAGTACTTC.